This TCR beta chain was observed in a study of shared clonotypes between healthy human individuals. Overall study results and limits: Shared across four donors were about 4.8% of the naive CD4 clonotypes.

As concerns this clone: Its cognate antigen is unknown.

Sequencing used immunoSEQ multiplex PCR; TCRdb keeps in-frame clones, though not all of them. Of roughly 1,500,000 clones in the sample, approximately 98% are singletons; the top ten hold 0.45%. V lost 6 bases, J lost 2 bases, and 10 bases lay in between. The CDR3 spans 12 residues. CDR1 is SQVTM and CDR2 is ANQGSEA in the germline V gene. The chain combines TRBV29-1 with TRBJ2-5, with D perhaps TRBD2 (6 bases). The origin of this receptor is a young man in good health. The sample comprised naive CD4+ T cells sorted from blood. The sample's subset: CD45RA+ positively selected. The DNA for the CDR3 is TGCAGCGTATTGGGACTTCAAGAGACCCAGTACTTC. It specifies CSVLGLQETQYF.